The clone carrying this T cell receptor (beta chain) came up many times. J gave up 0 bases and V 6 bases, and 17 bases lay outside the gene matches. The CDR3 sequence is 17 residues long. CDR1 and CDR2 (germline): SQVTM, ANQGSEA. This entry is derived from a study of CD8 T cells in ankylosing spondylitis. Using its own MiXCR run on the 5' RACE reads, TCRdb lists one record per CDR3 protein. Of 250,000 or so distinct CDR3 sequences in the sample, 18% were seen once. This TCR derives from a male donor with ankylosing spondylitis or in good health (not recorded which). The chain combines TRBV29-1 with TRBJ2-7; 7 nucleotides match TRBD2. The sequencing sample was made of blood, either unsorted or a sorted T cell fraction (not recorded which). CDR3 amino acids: CSVETGGEQKPSYEQYF. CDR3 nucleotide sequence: TGCAGCGTCGAGACGGGGGGAGAACAGAAACCCTCCTACGAGCAGTACTTC.